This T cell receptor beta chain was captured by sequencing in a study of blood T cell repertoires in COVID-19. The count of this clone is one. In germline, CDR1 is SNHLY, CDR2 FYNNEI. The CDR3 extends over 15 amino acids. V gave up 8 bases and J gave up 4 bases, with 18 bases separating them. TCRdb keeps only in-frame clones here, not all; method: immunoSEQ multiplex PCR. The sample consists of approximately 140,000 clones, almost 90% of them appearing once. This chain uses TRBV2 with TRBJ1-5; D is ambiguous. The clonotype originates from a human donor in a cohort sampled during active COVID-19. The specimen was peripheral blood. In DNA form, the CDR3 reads TGTGCCAGCCGCCCTGGGAGAGTTGTGAATCAGCCCCAGCATTTT. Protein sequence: CASRPGRVVNQPQHF.